This T cell receptor beta chain was captured by sequencing in a study of blood T cell repertoires in COVID-19. Study in general: Material from acute and convalescent COVID-19 was sourced from the United States, Italy and Spain. The cDNA or gDNA used as material had been derived from T cells, B-cell-depleted T cells, or PBMCs.

The germline V and J ends were trimmed by 6 bases and 10 bases, with 18 bases remaining between them. CDR3 size: 14 residues. Germline assignment: CDR1 LNHDA and CDR2 SQIVND (reference sequence). Source study methods: Reference gene primer amplification gave estimated nucleated cell counts. The repertoire was sequenced with immunoSEQ multiplex PCR; TCRdb's copy has only in-frame clones and lacks some. D and trimming were read from the DNA, whereas the V and J calls and clone size are those reported in that table. This sample has 250,000 to 300,000 clones; roughly nine tenths occur once, and the top ten carry less than 5%.

The V and J genes are TRBV19 and TRBJ1-4; D not certain. The TCR sequence derives from a woman aged 40 to 50 who had recovered from COVID-19. The sequencing input was peripheral blood. The CDR3: CASSPSVNGRKLFF. In DNA form, the CDR3 reads TGTGCCAGTAGCCCTTCCGTAAATGGTAGAAAACTGTTTTTT. The whole variable domain, filled in from reference TRBV19 and TRBJ1-4, reads DGGITQSPKYLFRKEGQNVTLSCEQNLNHDAMYWYRQDPGQGLRLIYYSQIVNDFQKGDIAEGYSVSREKKESFPLTVTSAQKNPTAFYLCASSPSVNGRKLFFGSGTQLSVL.